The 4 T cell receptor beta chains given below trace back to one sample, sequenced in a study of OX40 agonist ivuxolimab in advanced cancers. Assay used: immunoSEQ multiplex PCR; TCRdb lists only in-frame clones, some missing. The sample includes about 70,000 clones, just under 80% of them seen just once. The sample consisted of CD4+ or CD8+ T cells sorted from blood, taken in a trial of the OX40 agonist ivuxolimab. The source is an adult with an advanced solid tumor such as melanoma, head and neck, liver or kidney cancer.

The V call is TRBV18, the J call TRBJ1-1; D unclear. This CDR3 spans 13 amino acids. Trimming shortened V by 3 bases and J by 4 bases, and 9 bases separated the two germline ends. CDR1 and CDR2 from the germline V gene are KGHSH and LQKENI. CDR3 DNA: TGTGCCAGCTCACCGTTGGAGGGCACTGAAGCTTTCTTT. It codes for CASSPLEGTEAFF.

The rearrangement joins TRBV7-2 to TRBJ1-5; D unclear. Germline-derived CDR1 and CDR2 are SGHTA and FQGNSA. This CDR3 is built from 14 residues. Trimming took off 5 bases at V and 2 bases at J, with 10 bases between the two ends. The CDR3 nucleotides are TGTGCCAGCAGCCATGAGGGCGGCAATCAGCCCCAGCATTTT. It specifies CASSHEGGNQPQHF. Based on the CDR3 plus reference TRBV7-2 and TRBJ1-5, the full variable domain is GAGVSQSPSNKVTEKGKDVELRCDPISGHTALYWYRQSLGQGLEFLIYFQGNSAPDKSGLPSDRFSAERTGGSVSTLTIQRTQQEDSAVYLCASSHEGGNQPQHFGDGTRLSIL.

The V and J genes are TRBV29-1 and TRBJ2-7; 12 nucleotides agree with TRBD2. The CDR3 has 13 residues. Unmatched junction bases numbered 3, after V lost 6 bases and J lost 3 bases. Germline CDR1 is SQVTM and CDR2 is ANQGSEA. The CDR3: CSVSSGGGYEQYF. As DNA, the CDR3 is TGCAGCGTCTCTAGCGGGGGGGGCTACGAGCAGTACTTC.

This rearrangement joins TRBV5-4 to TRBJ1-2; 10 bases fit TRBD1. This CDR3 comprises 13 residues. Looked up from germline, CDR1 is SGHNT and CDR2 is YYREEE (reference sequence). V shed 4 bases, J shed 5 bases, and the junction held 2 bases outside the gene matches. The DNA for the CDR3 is TGTGCCAGCAGCCGGACAGGGGGTTATGGCTACACCTTC. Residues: CASSRTGGYGYTF.